This T cell receptor (beta chain) is drawn from a study of T cell changes during pregnancy in multiple sclerosis. Trimming took 2 bases from V and 1 from J, leaving 10 bases between them. CDR3 length equals 15 residues. CDR1 and CDR2 from the germline V gene are MNHEY and SVGAGI. Clones were sequenced by immunoSEQ multiplex PCR, and TCRdb holds only the in-frame ones, with some missing. This table has roughly 88,000 clones, about 92% appearing once. The sequence was obtained from a female donor with multiple sclerosis, enrolled in a pregnancy study. Sample: peripheral blood, taken in the first trimester of pregnancy. The rearrangement uses TRBV6-5 and TRBJ2-3; maybe TRBD1 (5 bases). CDR3 protein: CASSYHKGGTDTQYF. The CDR3 DNA reads as TGTGCCAGCAGTTACCATAAAGGGGGCACAGATACGCAGTATTTT.